These T cell receptor beta chains were read from a single sample in a study of T cell responses to AZD1222 COVID-19 vaccine. TCRdb's table, derived via immunoSEQ multiplex PCR, lists solely in-frame clones and lacks some. This table has 110,000 or so clones, about nine tenths appearing once. The specimen comprised peripheral blood, sampled 28 days after the second dose of the MenACWY control vaccine. These receptors were collected from an adult who received the MenACWY meningococcal vaccine as a control. Both conserved end residues are part of each CDR3. A D gene is named only where the DNA matches it firmly. For some rows the clone size is stated as once, few or many, or as a class when expanded; others skip it.

V gene	J gene	D gene	clone size	CDR3 protein	CDR3 DNA
TRBV28	TRBJ1-5	NA	NA	CASSLGTGNQPQHF	TGTGCCAGCAGTTTGGGTACTGGTAATCAGCCCCAGCATTTT
TRBV7-9	TRBJ1-2	NA	NA	CASSLAWRNTNYGYTF	TGTGCCAGCAGCTTAGCCTGGCGAAACACTAACTATGGCTACACCTTC
TRBV6-4	TRBJ2-3	TRBD1	NA	CASSEALGQGNTQYF	TGTGCCAGCAGCGAAGCGCTTGGACAGGGAAATACGCAGTATTTT
TRBV18	TRBJ1-5	NA	NA	CPRNGAVSNQPQHF	TGTCCGCGCAACGGGGCGGTAAGCAATCAGCCCCAGCATTTT
TRBV27	TRBJ2-1	TRBD2	NA	CASSLMGPAGHNEQFF	TGTGCCAGCAGTTTAATGGGTCCAGCGGGGCACAATGAGCAGTTCTTC
TRBV4-2	TRBJ2-2	NA	few	CASSQGGGATGELFF	TGTGCCAGCAGCCAAGGTGGAGGAGCCACCGGGGAGCTGTTTTTT
TRBV4-3	TRBJ2-5	NA	once	CASSQDPRETQYF	TGCGCCAGCAGCCAAGATCCCCGGGAGACCCAGTACTTC
TRBV6-5	TRBJ2-5	TRBD2	once	CASSSGGPKETQYF	TGTGCCAGCAGTTCGGGAGGGCCGAAGGAGACCCAGTACTTC
TRBV7-9	TRBJ2-3	NA	NA	CASSLGTAGAFLSTDTQYF	TGTGCCAGCAGCTTAGGGACGGCGGGGGCCTTCCTTAGCACAGATACGCAGTATTTT
TRBV7-6	TRBJ2-3	NA	once	CASSSSGGTDTQYF	TGTGCCAGCAGCTCCTCGGGGGGCACAGATACGCAGTATTTT
TRBV21-1	TRBJ2-7	NA	once	CASSETGGNEQYF	TGTGCCAGCAGCGAAACAGGGGGCAACGAGCAGTACTTC
TRBV4-1	TRBJ2-5	NA	NA	CASSHGGRAAETQYF	TGCGCCAGCAGCCACGGCGGCAGGGCCGCCGAGACCCAGTACTTC
TRBV9	TRBJ2-1	TRBD2	few	CASSPDIGGANEQFF	TGTGCCAGCAGCCCAGATATCGGGGGGGCCAATGAGCAGTTCTTC
TRBV11-3	TRBJ1-1	TRBD1	NA	CASSRGQGAPEAFF	TGTGCCAGCAGCAGGGGACAGGGGGCCCCTGAAGCTTTCTTT
TRBV5-6	TRBJ2-2	TRBD1	NA	CASSSGGQNTGELFF	TGTGCCAGCAGTTCAGGGGGACAGAACACCGGGGAGCTGTTTTTT
TRBV6-5	TRBJ1-5	NA	NA	CASRQAYSNQPQHF	TGTGCCAGCAGGCAGGCATATAGCAATCAGCCCCAGCATTTT
TRBV29-1	TRBJ2-1	TRBD2	NA	CSSQRGSSYNEQFF	TGCAGCTCCCAGCGGGGGAGCTCCTACAATGAGCAGTTCTTC
TRBV7-8	TRBJ2-5	TRBD1	NA	CASSPGTDTQETQYF	TGTGCCAGCAGCCCCGGGACAGATACTCAAGAGACCCAGTACTTC
TRBV6-5	TRBJ2-2	NA	NA	CASSPDTGELFF	TGTGCCAGCAGTCCCGACACCGGGGAGCTGTTTTTT
TRBV6-5	TRBJ1-5	NA	NA	CASRGTRGDNQPQHF	TGTGCCAGCAGGGGGACCCGGGGGGACAATCAGCCCCAGCATTTT
TRBV18	TRBJ1-6	NA	NA	CASSPTRPYSSYNSPLHF	TGTGCCAGCTCACCTACCCGGCCCTACAGCTCCTATAATTCACCCCTCCACTTT
TRBV28	TRBJ1-4	NA	NA	CSSGRGNEKLFF	TGTTCCAGTGGACGGGGAAATGAAAAACTGTTTTTT
TRBV19	TRBJ2-1	TRBD2	NA	CASALRHGLAGFSYNEQFF	TGTGCCAGTGCCCTGCGGCACGGACTAGCGGGGTTCTCCTACAATGAGCAGTTCTTC
TRBV7-9	TRBJ2-1	TRBD2	NA	CASSSAGTSGNEQFF	TGTGCCAGCAGCTCGGCCGGGACTAGCGGCAATGAGCAGTTCTTC
TRBV6-1	TRBJ1-4	NA	NA	CASSERGRGEKLFF	TGTGCCAGCAGTGAAAGAGGCCGGGGTGAAAAACTGTTTTTT
TRBV18	TRBJ2-7	NA	NA	CASSVGGPYEQYF	TGTGCCAGCTCCGTTGGGGGACCCTACGAGCAGTACTTC
TRBV7-9	TRBJ2-5	NA	NA	CASSSTSALQETQYF	TGTGCCAGCAGCTCGACTAGTGCCCTCCAAGAGACCCAGTACTTC
TRBV7-2	TRBJ1-6	NA	NA	CASSLDLSPLHF	TGTGCCAGCAGCTTAGATCTTTCACCCCTCCACTTT
TRBV15	TRBJ1-1	NA	NA	CATSRGTQNTEAFF	TGTGCCACCAGCAGAGGGACACAGAACACTGAAGCTTTCTTT
TRBV27	TRBJ2-5	NA	NA	CASSRQAQETQYF	TGTGCCAGCAGCCGACAGGCTCAAGAGACCCAGTACTTC
TRBV5-5	TRBJ2-1	TRBD2	NA	CASSPGGGGYNEQFF	TGTGCCAGCAGCCCGGGGGGGGGCGGCTACAATGAGCAGTTCTTC
TRBV28	TRBJ1-5	NA	NA	CASGTGYQPQHF	TGTGCCAGCGGCACAGGGTACCAGCCCCAGCATTTT
TRBV3-1/TRBV3-2	TRBJ1-2	NA	NA	CASSSAPGGYTF	TGTGCCAGCAGCTCTGCTCCTGGTGGCTACACCTTC
TRBV2	TRBJ1-1	NA	NA	CASSEGYTEAFF	TGTGCCAGCAGTGAAGGGTACACTGAAGCTTTCTTT
TRBV9	TRBJ2-1	TRBD2	NA	CASSARPSAGTSLNEQFF	TGTGCCAGCAGCGCACGCCCCTCCGCCGGGACTAGCCTCAATGAGCAGTTCTTC
TRBV28	TRBJ2-1	TRBD2	NA	CASSPGGGANYNEQFF	TGTGCCAGCAGTCCGGGCGGGGGGGCCAACTACAATGAGCAGTTCTTC
TRBV12-5	TRBJ2-5	TRBD1	NA	CASATDRGLETQYF	TGTGCTAGTGCCACAGACAGGGGGCTTGAGACCCAGTACTTC
TRBV7-8	TRBJ1-5	NA	NA	CASSFRGGLPQHF	TGTGCCAGCAGCTTTCGGGGGGGTCTGCCCCAGCATTTT
TRBV2	TRBJ2-5	NA	NA	CASHGQTQETQYF	TGTGCCAGCCATGGACAGACTCAAGAGACCCAGTACTTC
TRBV2	TRBJ1-1	NA	NA	CASDRRISEAFF	TGTGCCAGCGACAGGAGGATCTCTGAAGCTTTCTTT
TRBV3-1/TRBV3-2	TRBJ2-5	NA	NA	CASSQEGSQGETQYF	TGTGCCAGCAGCCAAGAGGGGTCACAGGGTGAGACCCAGTACTTC
TRBV19	TRBJ2-1	NA	NA	CASAYGLEQFF	TGTGCCAGTGCTTACGGACTAGAGCAGTTCTTC
TRBV30	TRBJ2-1	NA	NA	CAWSATHYNEQFF	TGTGCCTGGAGCGCGACTCACTACAATGAGCAGTTCTTC
TRBV19	TRBJ1-5	TRBD1	NA	CARDDIRDRGLGNQPQHF	TGTGCCAGAGACGATATCCGGGACAGGGGGCTAGGCAATCAGCCCCAGCATTTT